This T cell receptor beta chain came from a study of OX40 agonist ivuxolimab in advanced cancers. This CDR3 is 14 amino acids long. The J segment lost 2 bases and the V segment lost 8 bases, leaving 6 bases of the junction unmatched. Germline V lookup: CDR1 MDHEN, CDR2 SYDVKM. Method: immunoSEQ multiplex PCR; TCRdb's copy keeps in-frame clones and lacks some. The sample has 77,000 or so clones, 80% to 95% seen once. The input for sequencing was CD4+ or CD8+ T cells sorted from blood, taken in a trial of the OX40 agonist ivuxolimab. This receptor was obtained from an adult with an advanced solid tumor such as melanoma, head and neck, liver or kidney cancer. The J gene is TRBJ2-1, the V gene TRBV28, with 7 nucleotides matching TRBD2. The CDR3 nucleotides are TGTGCCAGCCAAACTAGCGCGGCCTACAATGAGCAGTTCTTC. It encodes CASQTSAAYNEQFF.